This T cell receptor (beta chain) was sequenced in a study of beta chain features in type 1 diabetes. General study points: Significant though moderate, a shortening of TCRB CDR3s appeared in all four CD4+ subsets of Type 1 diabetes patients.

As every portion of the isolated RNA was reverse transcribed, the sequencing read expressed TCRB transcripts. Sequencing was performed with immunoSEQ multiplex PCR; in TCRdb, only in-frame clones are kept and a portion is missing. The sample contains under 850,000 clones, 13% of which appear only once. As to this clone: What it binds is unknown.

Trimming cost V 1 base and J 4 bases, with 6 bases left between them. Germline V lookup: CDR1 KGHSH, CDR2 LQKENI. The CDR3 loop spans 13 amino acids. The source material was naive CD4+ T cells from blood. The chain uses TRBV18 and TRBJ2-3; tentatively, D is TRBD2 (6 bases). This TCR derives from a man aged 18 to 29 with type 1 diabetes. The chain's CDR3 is CASSPREADTQYF. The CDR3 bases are TGTGCCAGCTCACCACGGGAGGCAGATACGCAGTATTTT.